A selection of T cell receptor beta chains follows, all from one sample in a study of blood T cell repertoires in COVID-19. TCRdb's copy holds only in-frame clones and misses some; the assay was immunoSEQ multiplex PCR. The table lists about 70,000 clones, roughly four fifths of them singletons. The source material was peripheral blood. All receptors come from an elderly woman with active or convalescent COVID-19. Both conserved end residues are part of each CDR3. Size tells how often a clone was seen (once, few, many) or the class of an expanded clone, and some rows leave it out.

clone_size v_call cdr3_aa
. TRBV7-2 CASSPGQGEGSNQPQHF
. TRBV30 CAWSVDAGDEQYF
. TRBV20-1 CSASGAIHRSGEQFF
few TRBV3-1/TRBV3-2 CASSQDLGTGGGNTEAFF
. TRBV6-8 CASPPGDGQLPYGYTF
. TRBV19 CASSIAGEAFF
. TRBV13 CASSWGPNRSGNTIYF
. TRBV30 CAWNADFSGNTIYF
. TRBV19 CASRPQGSQETQYF
. TRBV2 CASSVQVGYNSPLHF
. TRBV20-1 CSANSRETQYF
once TRBV12-3/TRBV12-4 CASRTIGELFF
. TRBV28 CASRGGGTGGHEQYF
. TRBV20-1 CSASLSGTGAQPQHF
. TRBV3-1/TRBV3-2 CASSHAGTGETKAFF
. TRBV7-9 CASSFKQRNTEAFF
. TRBV5-1 CASSLDSLGSNQPQHF
. TRBV6-1 CASSEQGGDTQYF
few TRBV9 CASTPIGRGSDTEAFF
. TRBV28 CASSQGQGAGDSPLHF
. TRBV6-5 CASNRGPRSVQPQHF
. TRBV4-3 CASSLEGRPGDGYTF
medium-sized TRBV5-5 CASRPRMGTSGGLLHGELFF
. TRBV9 CASSLRDWISTDTQYF
. TRBV4-3 CASSHETSGGLDTQYF
. TRBV6-2/TRBV6-3 CASSPQGLAGGETQYF